The table lists the clone carrying this T cell receptor beta chain with a count of one. Its antigen remains unknown. The entry originates in a study of cytomegalovirus exposure and HLA in healthy donors. The CDR3 covers 15 residues. Trimming shortened V by 1 base and J by 6 bases, and 16 bases separated the two germline ends. Germline assignment: CDR1 SGHRS and CDR2 YFSETQ. It was with 60 Vbeta and 13 Jbeta primers that the PCR ran. TCRdb's copy holds only in-frame clones and misses some; the assay was immunoSEQ multiplex PCR. The sample lists about 130,000 clones; roughly 80% were seen once. Overall study findings and caveats: In a later analysis, CMV-associated beta chains were mostly HLA-associated, it appeared. 164 TCR beta chains were listed as cytomegalovirus-associated. Productive rates of about 87% or about 30% were seen for most TCR beta V segments in an earlier analysis.

Sequences were obtained from PBMCs. This sequence joins TRBV5-1 and TRBJ1-1; D unresolved. The receptor's source is a female donor in good health and CMV-seronegative. Written as DNA, the CDR3 is TGCGCCAGCAGCTTGACGTTAGGCTTCCTAGCTGAAGCTTTCTTT. It is translated as CASSLTLGFLAEAFF. The full variable domain, its missing parts supplied by reference TRBV5-1 and TRBJ1-1, is KAGVTQTPRYLIKTRGQQVTLSCSPISGHRSVSWYQQTPGQGLQFLFEYFSETQRNKGNFPGRFSGRQFSNSRSEMNVSTLELGDSALYLCASSLTLGFLAEAFFGQGTRLTVV.